A single sample is the source of the 13 T cell receptor beta chains below, sequenced in a study of CD4 T cells in relation to SARS-CoV-2 and coronaviruses (dated by TCRdb to the early 2020s). CD4+ T cells from unexposed donors were collected before the COVID-19 pandemic (2011-2018). After less than eleven days of culture, CD4+ T cells were isolated with the EasySep CD4+ T cell isolation kit. These TCRs are of unknown antigen specificity. Libraries were made using the immunoSEQ multiplex PCR assay. TCRdb's version of the immuneACCESS table is confined to in-frame rearrangements and falls short of the full clone set. An unresolved V gene accounts for under half of the shortfall where checked; the remainder is of unknown origin. Across this sample there are 25,000 to 30,000 clones, with around two thirds seen only once. The top ten clonotypes cover around 21% of the sample. Sequences were obtained from CD4+ T cells from PBMCs, cultured in vitro. These receptor sequences come from a human donor in good health.

V usage is TRBV6-2 or TRBV6-3 and J usage is TRBJ2-1; D gene uncertain. V was trimmed by 5 bases and J by 7 bases, leaving 18 bases between them. There are 15 residues in the CDR3. CDR1 is MNHEY and CDR2 is SVGEGT in the germline V gene. The CDR3 coding sequence is TGTGCCAGCAGTACACAACCGGGTACGCCGAATGAGCAGTTCTTC. Translating gives CASSTQPGTPNEQFF.

V usage is TRBV4-1 and J usage is TRBJ1-2; 10 bases map to TRBD1. Trimming cost V 4 bases and J 4 bases; bases outside gene matches: 6. Germline V gene sequence: CDR1 MGHRA, CDR2 YSYEKL. The CDR3 consists of 15 residues. CDR3 in amino acids: CASSPGQGPVYGYTF. The CDR3 DNA sequence: TGCGCCAGCAGCCCGGGACAGGGGCCCGTCTATGGCTACACCTTC.

The CDR3 loop is CASTYRVGNTEAFF. The CDR3 nucleotides read TGTGCCAGCACCTACAGGGTTGGAAACACTGAAGCTTTCTTT. The rearrangement links TRBV19 to TRBJ1-1, with D perhaps TRBD1 (6 bases). Trimming stripped 9 bases from V and 2 bases from J, with 16 bases between. This CDR3 is built from 14 residues. Looked up from germline, CDR1 is LNHDA and CDR2 is SQIVND (reference sequence).

CDR3 nucleotides: TGTGCCAGCAGGATACAGGGAAGTAACACCGGGGAGCTGTTTTTT. Translation: CASRIQGSNTGELFF. The V and J genes are TRBV7-2 and TRBJ2-2; D perhaps matches TRBD1 (6 bases). CDR3 length equals 15 residues. V lost 6 bases and J lost 2, with 13 bases in between. Germline V gene sequence: CDR1 SGHTA, CDR2 FQGNSA.

The genes are TRBV10-3 and TRBJ2-1, with D possibly TRBD2 on 7 matching bases. CDR1 and CDR2 (germline): ENHRY, SYGVKD. The CDR3 has 13 residues. V was trimmed by 4 bases and J by 8 bases, leaving 12 bases between them. This chain's CDR3 is CAISGGGAHEQFF. The CDR3 nucleotides are TGTGCCATCAGTGGAGGGGGGGCCCATGAGCAGTTCTTC.

This clone was found once. The CDR3 protein is CASSSTPGTVNTEAFF. Here the CDR3 DNA reads TGTGCCAGCAGCTCAACCCCCGGGACAGTCAACACTGAAGCTTTCTTT. The chain is built from TRBV21-1 and TRBJ1-1; TRBD1 is taken as the D call from the table, unchecked against the DNA. TRBV21-1 corresponds to a pseudogene. CDR3 length equals 16 residues.

J is TRBJ1-2 and V is TRBV4-3; D might be TRBD1 (5 bases). Germline CDR1 LGHNA, CDR2 YSLEER. V was cut by 0 bases and J by 6 bases, with 14 bases left in between. This CDR3 is built from 15 residues. The chain's CDR3 is CASSQDPGREHGYTF. The CDR3 coding sequence is TGCGCCAGCAGCCAAGATCCGGGCAGGGAGCATGGCTACACCTTC.

This clone was observed a single time. This chain joins TRBV9 and TRBJ1-3; D may be TRBD1 (5 bases). Trimming shortened V by 1 base and J by 0 bases, and 11 bases separated the two germline ends. The germline V gene has CDR1 SGDLS and CDR2 YYNGEE. The CDR3 totals 16 residues. The CDR3 DNA reads as TGTGCCAGCAGCGTATACGACAGATCCTCTGGAAACACCATATATTTT. Translation: CASSVYDRSSGNTIYF.

The chain carries TRBV19 and TRBJ2-6, with 7 positions matching TRBD1. The J segment lost 2 bases and the V segment lost 5 bases, leaving 12 bases of the junction unmatched. Germline V gene lookup returns CDR1 LNHDA and CDR2 SQIVND (reference sequence). The CDR3 is 18 residues long. The CDR3 DNA reads TGTGCCAGTAGTGCAGAACGGGACAGAAAAACTGGGGCCAACGTCCTGACTTTC. Its protein product is CASSAERDRKTGANVLTF.

In this sample, this clone turned up once. V is TRBV6-5 and J is TRBJ1-2, with D maybe TRBD1 (5 bases). The CDR3 contains 15 residues. Germline lookup yields CDR1 MNHEY and CDR2 SVGAGI. Trimming pared 5 bases from V and 4 bases from J, leaving 17 bases between. In DNA form, the CDR3 reads TGTGCCAGCAGTCCGGACACATCAAAACCCTATGGCTACACCTTC. Translation: CASSPDTSKPYGYTF.

This chain joins TRBV7-8 and TRBJ1-4; 8 nucleotides match TRBD1. CDR1 SGHVS and CDR2 FQNEAQ come from the germline V gene. V lost 0 bases and J lost 8; bases outside the gene matches: 8. This CDR3 has 16 residues. DNA of the CDR3: TGTGCCAGCAGCTTAGCGGGCGGGACAGGAAGAGAAAAACTGTTTTTT. The encoded protein is CASSLAGGTGREKLFF.

This chain joins TRBV9 and TRBJ2-6; no clear D gene. The CDR3 loop spans 16 amino acids. Germline values: CDR1 SGDLS, CDR2 YYNGEE. V lost 3 bases and J 0 bases, leaving 10 bases between the germline ends. The CDR3: CASSGPILSGANVLTF. The CDR3 DNA is TGTGCCAGCAGCGGCCCTATCCTCTCTGGGGCCAACGTCCTGACTTTC.

The chain recombines TRBV4-3 with TRBJ2-2; D unresolved. V lost 0 bases to trimming and J lost 4 bases, with 9 bases between them. Germline V gene lookup returns CDR1 LGHNA and CDR2 YSLEER. CDR3 length equals 15 residues. The DNA for the CDR3 is TGCGCCAGCAGCCAAGAGAGCCGAGGCACCGGGGAGCTGTTTTTT. It is translated as CASSQESRGTGELFF.